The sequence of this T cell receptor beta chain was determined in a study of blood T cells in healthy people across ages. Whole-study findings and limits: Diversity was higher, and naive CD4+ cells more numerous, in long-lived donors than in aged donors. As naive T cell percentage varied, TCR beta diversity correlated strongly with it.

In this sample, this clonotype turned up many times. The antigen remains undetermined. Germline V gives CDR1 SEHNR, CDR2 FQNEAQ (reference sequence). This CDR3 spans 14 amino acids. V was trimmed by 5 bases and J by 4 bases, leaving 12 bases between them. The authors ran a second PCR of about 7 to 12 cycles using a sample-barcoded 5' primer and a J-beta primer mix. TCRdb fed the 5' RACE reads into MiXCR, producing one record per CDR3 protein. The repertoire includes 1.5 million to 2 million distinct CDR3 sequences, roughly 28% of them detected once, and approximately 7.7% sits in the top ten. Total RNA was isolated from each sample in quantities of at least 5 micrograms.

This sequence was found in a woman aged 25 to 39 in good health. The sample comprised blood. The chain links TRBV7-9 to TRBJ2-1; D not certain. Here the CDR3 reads CASSPPAGYNEQFF. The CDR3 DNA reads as TGTGCCAGCAGCCCTCCCGCCGGTTACAATGAGCAGTTCTTC.